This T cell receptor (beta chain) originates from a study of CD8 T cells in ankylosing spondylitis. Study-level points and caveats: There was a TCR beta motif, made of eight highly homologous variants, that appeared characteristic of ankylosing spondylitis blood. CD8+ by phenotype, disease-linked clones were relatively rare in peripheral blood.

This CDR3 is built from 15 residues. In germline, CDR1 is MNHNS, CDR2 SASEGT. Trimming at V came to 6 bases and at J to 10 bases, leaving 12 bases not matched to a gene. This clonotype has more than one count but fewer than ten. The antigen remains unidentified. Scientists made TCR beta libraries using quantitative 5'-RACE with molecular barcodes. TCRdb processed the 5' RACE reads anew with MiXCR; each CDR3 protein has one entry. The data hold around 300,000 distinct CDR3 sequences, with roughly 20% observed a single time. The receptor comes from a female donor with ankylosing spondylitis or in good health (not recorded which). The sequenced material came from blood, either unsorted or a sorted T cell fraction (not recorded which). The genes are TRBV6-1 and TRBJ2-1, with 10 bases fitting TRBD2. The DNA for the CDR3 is TGTGCCAGCAGCCCTAGCGGGAGTTGGCCAGCGGAGCAGTTCTTC. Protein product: CASSPSGSWPAEQFF.